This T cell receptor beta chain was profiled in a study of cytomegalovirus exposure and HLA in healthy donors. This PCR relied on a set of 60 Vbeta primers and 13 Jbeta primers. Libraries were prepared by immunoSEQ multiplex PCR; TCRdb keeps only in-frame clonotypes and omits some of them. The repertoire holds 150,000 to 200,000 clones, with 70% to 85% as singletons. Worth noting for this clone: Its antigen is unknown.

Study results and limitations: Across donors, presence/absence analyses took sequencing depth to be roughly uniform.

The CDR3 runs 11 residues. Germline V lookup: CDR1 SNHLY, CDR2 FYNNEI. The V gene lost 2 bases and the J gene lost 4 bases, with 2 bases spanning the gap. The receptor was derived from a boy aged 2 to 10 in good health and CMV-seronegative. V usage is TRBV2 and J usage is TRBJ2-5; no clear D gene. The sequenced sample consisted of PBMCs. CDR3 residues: CASSERETQYF. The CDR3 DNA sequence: TGTGCCAGCAGTGAACGAGAGACCCAGTACTTC.